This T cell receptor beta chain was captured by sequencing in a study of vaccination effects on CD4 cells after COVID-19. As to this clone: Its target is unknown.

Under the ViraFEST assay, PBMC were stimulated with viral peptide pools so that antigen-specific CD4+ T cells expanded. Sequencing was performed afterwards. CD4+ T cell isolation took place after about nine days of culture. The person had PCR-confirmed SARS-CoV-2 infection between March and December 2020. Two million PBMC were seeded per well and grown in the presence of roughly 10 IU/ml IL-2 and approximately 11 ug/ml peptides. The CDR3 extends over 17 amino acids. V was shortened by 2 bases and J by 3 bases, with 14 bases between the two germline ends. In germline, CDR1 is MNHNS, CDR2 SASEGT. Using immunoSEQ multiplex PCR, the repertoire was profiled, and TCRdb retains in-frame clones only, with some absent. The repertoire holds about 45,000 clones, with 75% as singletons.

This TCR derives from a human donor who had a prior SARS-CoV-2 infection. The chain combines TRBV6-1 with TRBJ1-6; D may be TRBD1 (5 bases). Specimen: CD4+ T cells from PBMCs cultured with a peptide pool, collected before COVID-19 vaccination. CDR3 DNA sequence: TGTGCCAGCAGTGAACGGGACGGACCAATCTATAATTCACCCCTCCACTTT. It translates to CASSERDGPIYNSPLHF.